Described below is a single TCR beta chain sequence and its context. This sample was included in a study of blood T cell repertoires in COVID-19. Germline V gene data show CDR1 as MNHEY and CDR2 as SMNVEV (reference sequence). The J segment lost 9 bases and the V segment lost 6 bases, leaving 7 bases of the junction unmatched. CDR3 length: 13 residues. Here immunoSEQ multiplex PCR was the method, and the copy in TCRdb shows in-frame clones only, minus some. The sample includes 150,000 to 200,000 clones, around 80% seen only once; the top ten take about 11%. Recovered status in Cohort 3 required two negative PCRs, clearance, or symptom resolution.

This clonotype originated in a man aged 50 to 59 who had recovered from COVID-19. Source material: PBMCs or T cells enriched from blood (not recorded which). The chain joins TRBV27 to TRBJ2-2, with 7 bases aligning to TRBD1. The CDR3, as DNA: TGTGCCAGCAGCATGGGACAGCCCCGGGAGCTGTTTTTT. This translates into CASSMGQPRELFF.